This T cell receptor (beta chain) was recorded in a study of control samples from healthy donors and cancer patients (TCRdb year 2020). The method behind the library was the immunoSEQ multiplex PCR assay. The table was pulled from immuneACCESS by TCRdb, which kept in-frame rearrangements only. Such tables lose some clones; where checked, under half of the loss comes from unresolved V genes, and the rest has no known cause. For this sample there are 110,000 to 150,000 clones; 89% appear just once. The ten most abundant clones make up around 4.6% of the sample. The CDR3, from cysteine to phenylalanine, totals 14 residues. The entry retains the CDR3 DNA only, 42 bases that are in frame from base 1. From a lookup of the germline V gene (reference sequence), CDR1 and CDR2 are MNHEY and SMNVEV. Trimming leaves V shorter by 6 bases and J shorter by 3 bases, with the junction holding 4 bases beyond the gene matches.

Remarks on this clone: It lacks a known antigen. One base away there is no much larger clone; base qualities are not given.

The TCR originated in a young man in good health. Here the chain combines TRBV27 and TRBJ2-1; TRBD2 agrees with 8 junctional bases. Sequencing was performed on blood. The sequenced DNA is TGTGCCAGCAGAAGACGGGGGGGCTACAATGAGCAGTTCTTC. Its protein reads: CASRRRGGYNEQFF.